This TCR beta chain was captured by sequencing in a study of cytomegalovirus exposure and HLA in healthy donors. Regarding the study as a whole: Per published accounts, TCR beta sequences correctly predicted the HLA-A and HLA-B alleles of most subjects.

This clone was picked up a small number of times. Antigen unknown. 13 Jbeta primers and 60 Vbeta primers were used for the PCR. TCRdb's table, derived via immunoSEQ multiplex PCR, lists solely in-frame clones and lacks some. Here the sample spans around 220,000 clones, 70% to 85% being singletons. The CDR3 extends over 12 amino acids. Trimming cost V 1 base and J 4 bases, with 2 bases left between them. Germline CDR1 is LNHDA and CDR2 is SQIVND (reference sequence). The clonotype originates from a girl aged 2-15 years in good health and CMV-seronegative. The chain uses TRBV19 and TRBJ1-3; unclear D gene. Sequenced: PBMCs. This CDR3 is CASSIAGNTIYF. CDR3 bases: TGTGCCAGTAGTATAGCAGGAAACACCATATATTTT.